This TCR beta chain is from a study of CD8 T cells in Susac syndrome. An input of about 0.5 to 1 ug of RNA was subjected to reverse transcription using random hexamers. One entry per CDR3 protein, called by TCRdb with MiXCR from the immunoSEQ multiplex PCR reads. The repertoire holds 150,000 to 160,000 distinct CDR3 sequences, over 95% seen once, with 0.14% to 0.15% in the top ten. A single count supports this clonotype. This CDR3 is 14 amino acids long. V lost 2 bases, J lost 2 bases, and 10 bases lay in between. The germline CDR1 and CDR2 sequences are SEHNR and FQNEAQ (reference sequence). This sequence originates from a human donor with multiple sclerosis. The chain joins TRBV7-9 to TRBJ2-7; D is undetermined. The sequencing sample was made of CD8+ T cells from PBMCs. Written as DNA, the CDR3 is TGTGCCAGCAGCTTAAGCACTGATACCTACGAGCAGTACTTC. As protein: CASSLSTDTYEQYF.